Only one count was recorded for the clone carrying this T cell receptor (beta chain). What it binds is not known. The sample is drawn from a study of cytomegalovirus exposure and HLA in healthy donors. Study-level results: The authors listed over 150 TCR beta chains as cytomegalovirus-associated.

The repertoire was sequenced with immunoSEQ multiplex PCR; TCRdb's copy has only in-frame clones and lacks some. The table includes 180,000 or so clones, approximately 87% detected once. This CDR3 has 15 amino acids. Trimming removed 0 bases at V and 8 bases at J, with 16 bases between. The germline V gene encodes CDR1 MGHRA and CDR2 YSYEKL. The chain couples TRBV4-1 to TRBJ1-2; D gene unclear. Material: PBMCs. The clonotype comes from a woman in her 30s in good health and CMV-seronegative. The CDR3 is CASSQEARGSSGYTF. CDR3 sequence (DNA): TGCGCCAGCAGCCAAGAGGCCCGGGGTAGTAGCGGCTACACCTTC.